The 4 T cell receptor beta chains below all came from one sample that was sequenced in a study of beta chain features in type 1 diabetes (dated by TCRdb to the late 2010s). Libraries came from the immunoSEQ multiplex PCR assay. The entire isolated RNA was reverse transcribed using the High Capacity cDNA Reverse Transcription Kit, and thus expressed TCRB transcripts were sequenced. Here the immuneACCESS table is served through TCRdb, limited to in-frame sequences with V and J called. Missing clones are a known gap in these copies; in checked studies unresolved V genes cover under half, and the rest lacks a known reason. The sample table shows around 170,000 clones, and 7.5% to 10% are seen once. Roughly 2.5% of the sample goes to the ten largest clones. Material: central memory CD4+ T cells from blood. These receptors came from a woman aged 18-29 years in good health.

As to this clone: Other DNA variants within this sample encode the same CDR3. This chain's CDR3 is CASSLVAGGSYEQYF. CDR3 DNA: TGTGCCAGCAGCTTAGTGGCGGGGGGTTCCTACGAGCAGTACTTC. The chain joins TRBV7-2 to TRBJ2-7; 8 bases are shared with TRBD2. Germline assignment: CDR1 SGHTA and CDR2 FQGNSA. CDR3 length: 15 amino acids. With V trimmed by 1 base and J by 1 base, 3 bases remained unmatched.

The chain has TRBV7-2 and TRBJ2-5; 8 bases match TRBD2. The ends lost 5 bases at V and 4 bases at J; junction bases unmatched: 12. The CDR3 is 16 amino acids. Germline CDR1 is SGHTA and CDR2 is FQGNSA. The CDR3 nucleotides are TGTGCCAGCAGCCGACCGGGGGGGGGTTGGTTAGAGACCCAGTACTTC. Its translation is CASSRPGGGWLETQYF.

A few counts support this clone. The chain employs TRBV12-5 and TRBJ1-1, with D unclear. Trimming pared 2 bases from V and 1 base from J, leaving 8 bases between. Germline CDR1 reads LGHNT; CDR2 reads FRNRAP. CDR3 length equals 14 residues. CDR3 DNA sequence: TGTGCTAGTGGTTTGTTTCCGGGGAACACTGAAGCTTTCTTT. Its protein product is CASGLFPGNTEAFF.

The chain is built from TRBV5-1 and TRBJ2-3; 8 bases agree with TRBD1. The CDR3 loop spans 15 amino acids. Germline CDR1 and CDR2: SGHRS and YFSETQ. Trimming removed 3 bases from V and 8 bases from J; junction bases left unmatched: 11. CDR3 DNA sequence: TGCGCCAGCAGCTCGCGACAGGGGCCCCAAGGTACGCAGTATTTT. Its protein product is CASSSRQGPQGTQYF.